What follows are 14 T cell receptor beta chains derived from one specimen sequenced in a study of HIV-infected children after antiretroviral therapy interruption. The TCR library was built from RNA with a 3' RACE protocol and unique molecular identifiers. TCRdb reanalysed the 3' RACE reads using MiXCR and keeps one entry per CDR3 protein. The table lists fewer than 45,000 distinct CDR3 sequences, 5% to 8% of them singletons, with about 1% in the top ten. Documented treatment: PENTA 11 planned treatment interruption arm or continuous ART arm. Sequenced material: CD45RA+ CD4+ T cells from PBMCs, pooled from several time points, taken from a donor given antiretroviral therapy, either interrupted or continuous. Subset specified: naive CD4+ CD45RA+ CD45RO- T cells. These receptors came from a pool of human donors with HIV.

In DNA form, the CDR3 reads TGTGCCAGCAGCCCGGGATACGACAGCCCGGCTAATGGCTACACCTTC. This translates into CASSPGYDSPANGYTF. This rearrangement joins TRBV5-4 to TRBJ1-2, with D possibly matching TRBD1 (5 bases). V dropped 4 bases and J dropped 6 bases, with 22 bases sitting between them. CDR3 length: 16 residues. CDR1 and CDR2 from the germline V gene are SGHNT and YYREEE (reference sequence).

The table lists this clonotype with many counts. The chain couples TRBV6-2 or TRBV6-3 to TRBJ2-2, with a possible D match to TRBD1 (5 bases). CDR3 length: 17 residues. Looked up from germline, CDR1 is MNHEY and CDR2 is SVGEGT. V lost 0 bases to trimming and J lost 1 base, with 12 bases between them. As DNA, the CDR3 is TGTGCCAGCAGTTACTCGAGAAAGGGGCTGAACACCGGGGAGCTGTTTTTT. Amino acids: CASSYSRKGLNTGELFF.

This clonotype was counted many times. The chain joins TRBV6-5 to TRBJ1-1, with TRBD1 as a possible D gene (6 bases). Germline V gene data show CDR1 as MNHEY and CDR2 as SVGAGI. Trimming took 6 bases from V and 3 from J, leaving 14 bases between them. The CDR3 is 14 amino acids. This CDR3 reads CASRRNRDHTEAFF. For the CDR3, the DNA is TGTGCCAGCAGAAGGAACAGGGATCACACTGAAGCTTTCTTT.

The table lists this clonotype with many counts. V is TRBV19 and J is TRBJ2-2, with D possibly matching TRBD1 (6 bases). With 3 bases removed from V and 4 bases from J, the gap between germline ends came to 24 bases. Looked up from germline, CDR1 is LNHDA and CDR2 is SQIVND (reference sequence). The CDR3 spans 19 residues. The chain's CDR3 is CASSMSYPTGNLGTGELFF. The CDR3 DNA reads as TGTGCCAGTAGTATGTCCTATCCAACAGGGAATCTTGGCACCGGGGAGCTGTTTTTT.

This clonotype has at least ten counts. The J gene is TRBJ1-2, the V gene TRBV7-2; a possible D gene is TRBD1 (5 bases). Germline assignment: CDR1 SGHTA and CDR2 FQGNSA. CDR3 size: 14 residues. Trimming removed 0 bases from V and 5 bases from J, with 10 bases in between. Here the CDR3 DNA reads TGTGCCAGCAGCTTAGCTCAGGGTCGATATGGCTACACCTTC. It encodes CASSLAQGRYGYTF.

This clonotype showed up many times. The chain carries TRBV6-4 and TRBJ1-5; D call uncertain. The length of the CDR3 is 15 residues. Germline V lookup: CDR1 MRHNA, CDR2 SNTAGT. Trimming removed 1 base from V and 0 bases from J, with 7 bases in between. The DNA of the CDR3 is TGTGCCAGCAGTGACTGGGCCCATAGCAATCAGCCCCAGCATTTT. Translation: CASSDWAHSNQPQHF.

This clonotype was detected ten times or more. The junction departs from the called germline gene at one end, perhaps through a read error. This chain uses TRBV6-6 with TRBJ2-3; D might be TRBD1 (6 bases). Germline values: CDR1 MNHNY, CDR2 SVGAGI (reference sequence). There are 14 residues in the CDR3. CDR3 residues: CASSVRGSAETLYF. CDR3 in DNA: TGTGCCAGCAGTGTCAGGGGTAGTGCAGAAACGCTGTATTTT.

This clonotype was recorded a few times. V is TRBV20-1 and J is TRBJ2-3, with TRBD2 identical over 13 bases. Trimming took 3 bases from V and 1 from J; bases not matched to a gene: 13. Germline V gives CDR1 DFQATT, CDR2 SNEGSKA (reference sequence). The CDR3 totals 19 residues. The CDR3 DNA reads as TGCAGTGCTAGCCCTCTACTAGCGGGGGGGCCCTGGGGCACAGATACGCAGTATTTT. The encoded protein is CSASPLLAGGPWGTDTQYF.

In its sample, this clonotype was seen many times. The chain uses TRBV11-2 and TRBJ2-4; 9 positions agree with TRBD2. This CDR3 contains 15 residues. Germline CDR1 reads SGHAT; CDR2 reads FQNNGV. With V trimmed by 4 bases and J by 7 bases, 8 bases remained unmatched. The CDR3 DNA reads as TGTGCCAGCAGCTCCCTAGGCGGGAGGGTTAACATTCAGTACTTC. Translating gives CASSSLGGRVNIQYF.

This clonotype was picked up many times. The chain joins TRBV24-1 to TRBJ2-3; D may be TRBD1 (5 bases). V lost 1 base and J 3 bases, leaving 7 bases between the germline ends. The CDR3 covers 14 residues. From germline, CDR1 is KGHDR and CDR2 SFDVKD. The CDR3 sequence: CATSDFQGTDTQYF. Here the CDR3 DNA reads TGTGCCACCAGTGATTTTCAGGGAACAGATACGCAGTATTTT.

Ten or more counts support this clonotype. The gene calls are TRBV7-9 and TRBJ2-6; D perhaps matches TRBD1 (5 bases). Germline V CDR1 and CDR2: SEHNR, FQNEAQ (reference sequence). V shed 9 bases and J shed 0 bases, with 6 bases lying between them. The CDR3 spans 13 residues. The CDR3 DNA reads as TGTGCCAGAGGGGCCTCTGGGGCCAACGTCCTGACTTTC. As protein: CARGASGANVLTF.

This clonotype was recorded many times. The chain joins TRBV29-1 to TRBJ2-7; a possible D gene is TRBD2 (6 bases). Trimming removed 0 bases from V and 6 bases from J, with 12 bases in between. CDR3 length: 13 residues. Germline assignment: CDR1 SQVTM and CDR2 ANQGSEA. The CDR3 nucleotides are TGCAGCGTTGAAGAGCGGGGTCGCGTCGAGCAGTACTTC. Translated, it gives CSVEERGRVEQYF.

This clonotype was seen many times. The chain recombines TRBV5-1 with TRBJ2-7, with D perhaps being TRBD1 or TRBD2 (5 bases each). Looked up from germline, CDR1 is SGHRS and CDR2 is YFSETQ. There are 18 residues in the CDR3. The V end lost 0 bases, the J end lost 0 bases, and 19 bases lay between the germline ends. CDR3 in DNA: TGCGCCAGCAGCTTGGCCTCTGGGGACGGTCACTTCTCCTACGAGCAGTACTTC. Its protein product is CASSLASGDGHFSYEQYF.

CDR3 nucleotide sequence: TGTGCCACCAGTGATCTGTTACTCGAGAACACCGGGGAGCTGTTTTTT. The encoded protein is CATSDLLLENTGELFF. The rearrangement links TRBV24-1 to TRBJ2-2; D is undetermined. Trimming left V 3 bases short and J 1 base short, with 11 bases between. Germline CDR1 KGHDR, CDR2 SFDVKD. CDR3 length: 16 amino acids.